This entry lists 3 T cell receptor beta chains sequenced from one sample in a study of OX40 agonist ivuxolimab in advanced cancers. The repertoire was sequenced with immunoSEQ multiplex PCR; TCRdb's copy has only in-frame clones and lacks some. The data hold about 82,000 clones, with roughly 92% observed a single time. The sequencing used CD4+ or CD8+ T cells sorted from blood, collected in a trial of the OX40 agonist ivuxolimab. These receptors all come from an adult with an advanced solid tumor such as melanoma, head and neck, liver or kidney cancer.

This rearrangement joins TRBV7-6 to TRBJ2-3; tentatively, D is TRBD1 or TRBD2 (6 bases each). Trimming cost V 0 bases and J 2 bases, with 15 bases left between them. CDR1 SGHVS and CDR2 FNYEAQ come from the germline V gene. This CDR3 spans 17 amino acids. The CDR3 spells CASSLASGGTTTDTQYF. The CDR3 DNA follows: TGTGCCAGCAGCTTAGCGTCCGGCGGGACAACCACAGATACGCAGTATTTT.

The chain couples TRBV18 to TRBJ2-1; D unclear. Germline loops: CDR1 KGHSH, CDR2 LQKENI. Trimming took off 5 bases at V and 2 bases at J, with 13 bases between the two ends. The CDR3 length is 15 residues. For the CDR3, the DNA is TGTGCCAGCTCAGTGCTGGACCAAGCCTACAATGAGCAGTTCTTC. The encoded protein is CASSVLDQAYNEQFF.

The V gene is TRBV21-1, the J gene TRBJ2-7; the table's D call of TRBD2 was not tested on the DNA. TRBV21-1 is deemed a pseudogene. CDR3 size: 14 residues. DNA for the CDR3: TGTGCCAGCACGACCTGGACTCAGAACTACGAGCAGTACTTC. The encoded protein is CASTTWTQNYEQYF.